This paragraph reports one T cell receptor beta chain. Its specificity is not known. These data originate in a study of T cell repertoires in cytomegalovirus infection. About the study: Through public TCR beta signatures, both CMV infection and matching HLA type were indicated.

Study findings and constraints: Dominant in the ex vivo response were TCR beta clonotypes restricted by HLA-C and specific for CMV.

TCRdb re-called the reads through MiXCR, storing one row per CDR3 protein. The profile shows around 130,000 distinct CDR3 sequences, more than 20% of them singletons. Material: PBMCs, sequenced either directly or after in vitro stimulation (not recorded which). This TCR was recovered from a human donor in good health (CMV status not recorded). Some clones in this sample may be carry-over from other donors' samples.

CDR3 region: CASSIFEETQYF. The CDR3 DNA is TGTGCCAGCAGCATCTTCGAAGAGACCCAGTACTTC. The chain employs TRBV7-8 and TRBJ2-5; no clear D. Trimming removed 5 bases from V and 3 bases from J, with 7 bases in between. The germline V gene encodes CDR1 SGHVS and CDR2 FQNEAQ. This CDR3 contains 12 residues.